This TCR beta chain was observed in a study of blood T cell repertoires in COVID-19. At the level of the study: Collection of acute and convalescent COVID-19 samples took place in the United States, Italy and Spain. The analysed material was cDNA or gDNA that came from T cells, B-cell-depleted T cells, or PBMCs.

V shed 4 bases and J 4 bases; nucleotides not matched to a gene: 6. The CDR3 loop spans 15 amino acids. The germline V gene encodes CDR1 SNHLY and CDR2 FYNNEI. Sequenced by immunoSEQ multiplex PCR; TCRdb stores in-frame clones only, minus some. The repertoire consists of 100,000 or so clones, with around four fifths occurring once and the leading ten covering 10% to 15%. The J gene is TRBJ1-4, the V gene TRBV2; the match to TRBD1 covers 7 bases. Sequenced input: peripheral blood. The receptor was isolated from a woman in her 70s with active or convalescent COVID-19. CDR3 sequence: CASSALGQNNEKLFF. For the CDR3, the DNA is TGTGCCAGCAGTGCGTTGGGACAGAATAATGAAAAACTGTTTTTT.